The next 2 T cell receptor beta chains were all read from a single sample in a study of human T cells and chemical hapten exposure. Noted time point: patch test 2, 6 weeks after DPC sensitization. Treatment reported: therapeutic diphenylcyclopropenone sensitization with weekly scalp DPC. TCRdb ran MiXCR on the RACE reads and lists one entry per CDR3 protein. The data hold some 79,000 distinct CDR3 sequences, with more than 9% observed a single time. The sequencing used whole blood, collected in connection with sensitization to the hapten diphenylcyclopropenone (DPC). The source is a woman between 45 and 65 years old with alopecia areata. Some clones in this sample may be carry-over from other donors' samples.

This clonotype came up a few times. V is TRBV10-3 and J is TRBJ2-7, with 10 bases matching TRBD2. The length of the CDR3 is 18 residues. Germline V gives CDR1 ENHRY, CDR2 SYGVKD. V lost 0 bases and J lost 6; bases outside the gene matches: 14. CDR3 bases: TGTGCCATCAGTGAGTCGAGGCTAGCGGGAGCCCCGACCCCCGAGCAGTACTTC. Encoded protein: CAISESRLAGAPTPEQYF.

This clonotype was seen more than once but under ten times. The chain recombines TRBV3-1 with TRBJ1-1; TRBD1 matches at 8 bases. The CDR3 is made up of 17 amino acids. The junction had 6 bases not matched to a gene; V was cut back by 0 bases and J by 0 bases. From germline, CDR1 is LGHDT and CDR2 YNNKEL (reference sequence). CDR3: CASSQDPGQVMNTEAFF. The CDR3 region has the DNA TGTGCCAGCAGCCAAGATCCGGGACAGGTGATGAACACTGAAGCTTTCTTT.